This T cell receptor (beta chain) was identified during a study of T cell clones after liver transplantation. The CDR3 length is 14 residues. The germline gives CDR1 MDHEN, CDR2 SYDVKM. The V and J ends lost 6 bases and 6 bases respectively, with 15 bases between them. This table comes from immunoSEQ multiplex PCR, and its TCRdb copy is limited to in-frame clones, with some not included. This table has tens of thousands of clones, over 60% appearing once. The chain combines TRBV28 with TRBJ2-4; TRBD1 or TRBD2 may be the D gene (5 bases each). This TCR was sampled from a human patient who received a liver transplant. Some of the T cells might come from the graft donor. Sequenced here: CD4+ T cells from blood, sampled at the 22-month timepoint. CDR3 sequence: CASRTTAGGNIQYF. In nucleotides, the CDR3 is TGTGCCAGCAGGACGACGGCTGGGGGAAACATTCAGTACTTC.